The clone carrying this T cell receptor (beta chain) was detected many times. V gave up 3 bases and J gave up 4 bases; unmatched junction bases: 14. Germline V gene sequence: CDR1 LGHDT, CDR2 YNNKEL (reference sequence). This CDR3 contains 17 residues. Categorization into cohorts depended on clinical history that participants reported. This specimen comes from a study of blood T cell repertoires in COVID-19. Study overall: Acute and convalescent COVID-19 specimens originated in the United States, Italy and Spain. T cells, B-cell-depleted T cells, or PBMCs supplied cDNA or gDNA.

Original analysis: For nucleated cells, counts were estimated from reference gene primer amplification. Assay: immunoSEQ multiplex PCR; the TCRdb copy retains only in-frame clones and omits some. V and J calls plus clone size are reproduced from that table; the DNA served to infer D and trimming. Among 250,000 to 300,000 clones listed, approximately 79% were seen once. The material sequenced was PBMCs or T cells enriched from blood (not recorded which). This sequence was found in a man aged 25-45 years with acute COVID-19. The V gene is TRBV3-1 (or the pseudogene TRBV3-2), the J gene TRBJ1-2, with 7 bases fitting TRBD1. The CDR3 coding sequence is TGTGCCAGCAGCCAGGGGACAGAGACCCTTATGCTCTATGGCTACACCTTC. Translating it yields CASSQGTETLMLYGYTF.